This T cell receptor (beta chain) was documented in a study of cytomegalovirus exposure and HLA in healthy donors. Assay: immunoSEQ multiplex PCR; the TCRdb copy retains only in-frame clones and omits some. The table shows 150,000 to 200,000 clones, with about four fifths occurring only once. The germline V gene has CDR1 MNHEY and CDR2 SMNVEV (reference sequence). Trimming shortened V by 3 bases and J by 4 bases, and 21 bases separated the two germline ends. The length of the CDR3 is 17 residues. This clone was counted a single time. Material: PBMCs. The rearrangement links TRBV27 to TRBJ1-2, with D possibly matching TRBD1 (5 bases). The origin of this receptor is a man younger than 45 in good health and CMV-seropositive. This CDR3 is CASSLRLGGAFSYGYTF. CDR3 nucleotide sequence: TGTGCCAGCAGTTTGCGGCTCGGGGGTGCTTTCTCCTATGGCTACACCTTC.